What follows are 12 T cell receptor beta chains derived from one specimen sequenced in a study of response to subunit inactivated influenza vaccine. TCRdb ran MiXCR on the RT-PCR reads and lists one entry per CDR3 protein. Altogether 450,000 to 550,000 distinct CDR3 sequences are present, approximately 24% being singletons, with the ten largest covering 1.9%. Specimen: CD4+ T cells sorted from PBMCs, collected 5 days after vaccination. The receptors stem from a man over 45 who received an inactivated influenza vaccine.

The genes are TRBV9 and TRBJ2-2; 14 bases line up with TRBD2. Germline V gene lookup returns CDR1 SGDLS and CDR2 YYNGEE. This CDR3 contains 17 residues. Trimming took 3 bases from V and 3 from J; bases not matched to a gene: 4. The CDR3 region is CASSATSGGAYTGELFF. CDR3 DNA: TGTGCCAGCAGCGCGACTAGCGGGGGGGCGTACACCGGGGAGCTGTTTTTT.

J is TRBJ2-5 and V is TRBV4-1, with TRBD2 matching over 8 bases. Germline values: CDR1 MGHRA, CDR2 YSYEKL. The CDR3 totals 14 residues. V shed 1 base and J 7 bases; nucleotides not matched to a gene: 5. The CDR3 loop reads CASSQVVGGVTQYF. The CDR3 DNA follows: TGCGCCAGCAGCCAAGTTGTCGGGGGGGTGACCCAGTACTTC.

The sample holds a few counts of this clonotype. This chain connects TRBV20-1 to TRBJ2-7, with D maybe TRBD1 (6 bases). The CDR3 is 14 residues long. CDR1 is DFQATT, CDR2 SNEGSKA, per germline (reference sequence). The V end was cut by 1 base, the J end by 5 bases, with 15 bases between. The DNA for the CDR3 is TGCAGTGCTAGAGGTTACAGGGCATCCGACGAGCAGTACTTC. It specifies CSARGYRASDEQYF.

This clonotype was observed many times. J is TRBJ2-4 and V is TRBV12-3 or TRBV12-4, with D perhaps matching TRBD2 (5 bases). V was shortened by 6 bases and J by 2 bases, with 23 bases between the two germline ends. The CDR3 runs to 18 residues. As DNA, the CDR3 is TGTGCCAGCAGCCCGGGATTGGTTGGAGTTGGAACCAAAAACATTCAGTACTTC. Translated, it gives CASSPGLVGVGTKNIQYF.

V is TRBV10-3 and J is TRBJ2-1, with D perhaps TRBD1 or TRBD2 (6 bases each). CDR1 is ENHRY, CDR2 SYGVKD, per germline. Trimming took off 0 bases at V and 15 bases at J, with 12 bases between the two ends. The CDR3 has 12 amino acids. The chain's CDR3 is CAISESSGGGFF. The CDR3 DNA sequence: TGTGCCATCAGTGAGTCAAGTGGAGGGGGGTTCTTC.

This clonotype was seen only a few times. The chain links TRBV4-2 to TRBJ2-7; TRBD2 matches 8 bases. Germline V gene sequence: CDR1 LGHNA, CDR2 YNFKEQ. The length of the CDR3 is 14 residues. J was trimmed by 7 bases and V by 0 bases; bases with no gene match: 5. CDR3 nucleotides: TGTGCCAGCAGCCAAGATGGACTAGCCGGAGAGCAGTACTTC. Protein sequence: CASSQDGLAGEQYF.

The chain is built from TRBV12-3 or TRBV12-4 and TRBJ2-4, with D perhaps assigned TRBD1 or TRBD2 (5 bases each). CDR3 length equals 14 residues. V dropped 4 bases and J dropped 4 bases, with 11 bases sitting between them. CDR3 bases: TGTGCCAGCAGTTCCGGGACGGCGAAAAACATTCAGTACTTC. Translating it yields CASSSGTAKNIQYF.

The chain has TRBV27 and TRBJ2-6; D gene uncertain. This CDR3 spans 13 amino acids. Trimming removed 5 bases at V and 7 bases at J, with 9 bases between. The germline V gene encodes CDR1 MNHEY and CDR2 SMNVEV (reference sequence). The DNA for the CDR3 is TGTGCCAGCAGTCCACGGAGAGCCAACGTCCTGACTTTC. Translating it yields CASSPRRANVLTF. The full variable domain, with the rest looked up from reference TRBV27 and TRBJ2-6, is EAQVTQNPRYLITVTGKKLTVTCSQNMNHEYMSWYRQDPGLGLRQIYYSMNVEVTDKGDVPEGYKVSRKEKRNFPLILESPSPNQTSLYFCASSPRRANVLTFGAGSRLTVL.

This clonotype turned up a few times. The chain joins TRBV3-1 to TRBJ2-5, with D possibly matching TRBD1 (5 bases). Between the trimmed V and J ends, which lost 0 bases and 5 bases, there was a span of 13 bases. The CDR3 contains 15 residues. CDR1 and CDR2 from the germline V gene are LGHDT and YNNKEL (reference sequence). Here the CDR3 reads CASSQDGAVRETQYF. CDR3 DNA sequence: TGTGCCAGCAGCCAAGATGGGGCGGTTAGGGAGACCCAGTACTTC.

The chain uses TRBV20-1 and TRBJ2-1; TRBD2 agrees at 8 bases. Per the germline V gene, CDR1 is DFQATT and CDR2 is SNEGSKA (reference sequence). CDR3 length: 16 residues. Losses at the gene ends were 4 bases for V and 7 bases for J; bases not matched to a gene: 15. CDR3 DNA sequence: TGCAGTGCTACCAACAGTGCCAGCGGGGGAGGGAATGAGCAGTTCTTC. The encoded protein is CSATNSASGGGNEQFF.

The table lists this clonotype with many counts. The chain carries TRBV20-1 and TRBJ2-1; D remains unclear. Germline CDR1 DFQATT, CDR2 SNEGSKA (reference sequence). This CDR3 is built from 10 residues. Trimming stripped 6 bases from V and 8 bases from J, with 8 bases between. This CDR3 reads CSARKDEQFF. CDR3 sequence (DNA): TGCAGTGCAAGAAAGGATGAGCAGTTCTTC.

V usage is TRBV6-2 or TRBV6-3 and J usage is TRBJ2-1; the match to TRBD2 covers 12 bases. J gave up 7 bases and V 6 bases, and 10 bases lay outside the gene matches. The germline gives CDR1 MNHEY, CDR2 SVGEGT. This CDR3 contains 16 residues. CDR3 protein: CASRRIGLAGKNEQFF. The CDR3 DNA reads as TGTGCCAGCAGACGGATCGGACTAGCGGGGAAAAATGAGCAGTTCTTC.